This T cell receptor (beta chain) emerged from a study of T cell changes during pregnancy in multiple sclerosis. TCRdb's table, derived via immunoSEQ multiplex PCR, lists solely in-frame clones and lacks some. Of about 100,000 clones listed, around 90% are singletons. CDR3 size: 15 residues. CDR1 and CDR2 from the germline V gene are SGHNT and YYREEE (reference sequence). Trimming at V came to 3 bases and at J to 0 bases, leaving 6 bases not matched to a gene. The specimen comprised peripheral blood, sampled in the second trimester of pregnancy. This receptor was identified in a female donor with multiple sclerosis, enrolled in a pregnancy study. The chain carries TRBV5-4 and TRBJ2-7, with TRBD1 identical over 7 bases. As DNA, the CDR3 is TGTGCCAGCAGCTGGACAGGCAGGAGCTCCTACGAGCAGTACTTC. Encoded protein: CASSWTGRSSYEQYF.